This T cell receptor beta chain was sequenced in a study of T cells after yellow fever vaccination. The germline V gene has CDR1 DFQATT and CDR2 SNEGSKA (reference sequence). The length of the CDR3 is 13 residues. V lost 5 bases to trimming and J lost 1 base, with 11 bases between them. MiXCR was run by TCRdb on the 5' RACE reads, yielding one entry per CDR3 protein. The data show some 300,000 distinct CDR3 sequences, 7.5% to 9.5% seen once. This receptor was identified in a man aged 18 to 30 who received the YFV17D yellow fever vaccine. The rearrangement joins TRBV20-1 to TRBJ2-5, with D perhaps TRBD1 (6 bases). This material consisted of CD4+ T cells sorted from PBMCs, taken 5 days after the yellow fever booster vaccination. The CDR3 region has the DNA TGCAGTGCTCGGAGACAGGCCCAAGAGACCCAGTACTTC. This translates into CSARRQAQETQYF.